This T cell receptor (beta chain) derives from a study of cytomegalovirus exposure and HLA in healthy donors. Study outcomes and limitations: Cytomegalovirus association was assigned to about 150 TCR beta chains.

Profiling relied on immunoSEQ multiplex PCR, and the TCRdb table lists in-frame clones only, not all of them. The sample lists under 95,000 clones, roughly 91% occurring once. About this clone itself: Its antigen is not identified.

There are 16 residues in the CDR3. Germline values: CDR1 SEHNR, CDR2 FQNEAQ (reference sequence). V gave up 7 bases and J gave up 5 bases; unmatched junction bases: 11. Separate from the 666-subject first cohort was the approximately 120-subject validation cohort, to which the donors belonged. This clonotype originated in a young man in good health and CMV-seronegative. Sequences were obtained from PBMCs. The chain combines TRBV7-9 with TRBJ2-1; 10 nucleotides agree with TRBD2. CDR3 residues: CASNSKAGGPNNEQFF. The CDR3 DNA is TGTGCCAGCAATAGTAAAGCGGGGGGGCCGAACAATGAGCAGTTCTTC.